The 28 T cell receptor beta chains below come from one sample, sequenced in a study of human T cells and chemical hapten exposure. Regarding time point: pre-sensitization, week 0. Treatment here: therapeutic diphenylcyclopropenone sensitization with weekly scalp DPC. Each CDR3 protein is one row after TCRdb ran MiXCR on the RACE reads. The sample consists of roughly 380,000 distinct CDR3 sequences, approximately 5.1% of them appearing once. The specimen comprised whole blood, sampled in connection with sensitization to the hapten diphenylcyclopropenone (DPC). The receptor source for this set is a woman in her fifties or sixties with alopecia areata. Some clones in this sample may be carry-over from other donors' samples.

Ten or more counts support this clonotype. The chain recombines TRBV12-3 or TRBV12-4 with TRBJ2-5, with TRBD1 as a possible D gene (5 bases). V lost 1 base to trimming and J lost 3 bases, with 6 bases between them. CDR3 length equals 13 residues. CDR3 sequence: CASSLGGKETQYF. In nucleotides, the CDR3 is TGTGCCAGCAGTTTAGGGGGCAAAGAGACCCAGTACTTC.

This clonotype appeared many times. This rearrangement joins TRBV29-1 to TRBJ2-2, with D possibly TRBD1 on 6 matching bases. The CDR3 length is 14 residues. The germline V gene has CDR1 SQVTM and CDR2 ANQGSEA. The ends were cut back, 5 bases at V and 5 bases at J, with 15 bases in the middle. CDR3 sequence (DNA): TGCAGCGTTTCTTTGGCAGGGGTAACCGGGGAGCTGTTTTTT. As protein: CSVSLAGVTGELFF.

This sequence joins TRBV10-1 and TRBJ2-2, with D unresolved. The CDR3 contains 13 residues. Between the trimmed V and J ends, which lost 5 bases and 6 bases, there was a span of 10 bases. From germline, CDR1 is WNHNN and CDR2 SYGVQD (reference sequence). CDR3 DNA sequence: TGCGCCAGCAGTCCCAATCCATCCGGGGAGCTGTTTTTT. It codes for CASSPNPSGELFF.

In this sample, this clonotype turned up many times. The chain couples TRBV7-9 to TRBJ2-1, with 10 nucleotides matching TRBD2. Germline CDR1 is SEHNR and CDR2 is FQNEAQ (reference sequence). The V segment lost 1 base and the J segment 8 bases; nucleotides outside the gene matches: 2. The CDR3 is 14 amino acids. The CDR3 reads CASSLGLAGDEQFF. The DNA of the CDR3 is TGTGCCAGCAGCTTAGGACTAGCGGGCGATGAGCAGTTCTTC.

This clonotype was detected many times. The gene calls are TRBV12-3 or TRBV12-4 and TRBJ1-1; D call uncertain. Trimming shortened V by 1 base and J by 1 base, and 13 bases separated the two germline ends. The CDR3 loop spans 16 amino acids. The CDR3 nucleotides read TGTGCCAGCAGTTTAGGCGTCCCGGGGAGGAACACTGAAGCTTTCTTT. Translated: CASSLGVPGRNTEAFF.

V is TRBV9 and J is TRBJ1-3, with D maybe TRBD1 (5 bases). V lost 4 bases and J lost 2, with 19 bases in between. The CDR3 length is 17 residues. CDR1 is SGDLS and CDR2 is YYNGEE in the germline V gene. For the CDR3, the DNA is TGTGCCAGCAGCCCAGCCGGGGGAGGGCCCCCTGGAAACACCATATATTTT. Its protein product is CASSPAGGGPPGNTIYF.

This chain's CDR3 is CASSALSEAFF. The CDR3 DNA reads TGTGCCAGCAGCGCCCTCTCTGAAGCTTTCTTT. This rearrangement joins TRBV7-2 to TRBJ1-1; D unclear. Germline V gives CDR1 SGHTA, CDR2 FQGNSA. Trimming took off 5 bases at V and 6 bases at J, with 7 bases between the two ends. This CDR3 spans 11 amino acids.

The chain combines TRBV29-1 with TRBJ2-3; D ambiguous. The germline gives CDR1 SQVTM, CDR2 ANQGSEA. The CDR3 covers 11 residues. The germline V and J ends were trimmed by 7 bases and 6 bases, with 11 bases remaining between them. This CDR3 reads CSALPHDTQYF. For the CDR3, the DNA is TGCAGCGCTCTCCCCCACGATACGCAGTATTTT.

In this sample, this clonotype turned up a few times. The rearrangement joins TRBV5-1 to TRBJ2-3; 10 positions match TRBD2. Looked up from germline, CDR1 is SGHRS and CDR2 is YFSETQ. V was pared by 3 bases and J by 5 bases, with 12 bases of the junction left unmatched. The CDR3 extends over 17 amino acids. The CDR3 sequence: CASSSGLAVSWGDTQYF. Here the CDR3 DNA reads TGCGCCAGCAGCTCAGGACTAGCGGTCTCATGGGGAGATACGCAGTATTTT.

This clonotype was detected many times. As DNA, the CDR3 is TGTGCCAGCAGTCCAGCTAGCGGGAGGGGATACGAGCAGTACTTC. Protein product: CASSPASGRGYEQYF. The rearrangement uses TRBV28 and TRBJ2-7, with 12 bases identical to TRBD2. There are 15 residues in the CDR3. Trimming at V came to 5 bases and at J to 4 bases, leaving 6 bases not matched to a gene. Per germline, CDR1 MDHEN and CDR2 SYDVKM.

This clonotype was seen more than once but under ten times. The CDR3 DNA is TGCAGCGCGACTCGCATAGGACAGACCAATGAAGCTTTCTTT. It encodes CSATRIGQTNEAFF. V and J are TRBV29-1 and TRBJ1-1, with a possible D match to TRBD1 (6 bases). The CDR3 contains 14 residues. Trimming took 7 bases from V and 7 from J, leaving 22 bases between them. The germline gives CDR1 SQVTM, CDR2 ANQGSEA.

The chain joins TRBV29-1 to TRBJ1-2; D gene ambiguous. Trimming pared 6 bases from V and 5 bases from J, leaving 19 bases between. From germline, CDR1 is SQVTM and CDR2 ANQGSEA. The CDR3 is 14 amino acids. The CDR3 region has the DNA TGCAGCGTCCCCTCCCTGGAGTTGGGATATGGCTACACCTTC. This sequence encodes CSVPSLELGYGYTF.

This clonotype was detected many times. The chain joins TRBV4-2 to TRBJ1-4; D perhaps matches TRBD1 (5 bases). Trimming removed 2 bases from V and 6 bases from J, with 7 bases in between. CDR1 is LGHNA, CDR2 YNFKEQ, per germline. The CDR3 runs to 13 residues. Here the CDR3 DNA reads TGTGCCAGCAGCCAAATCAGGGATGAAAAACTGTTTTTT. Translating gives CASSQIRDEKLFF.

This clonotype was seen a few times. This chain links TRBV20-1 with TRBJ1-1; D not resolved. CDR1 and CDR2 from the germline V gene are DFQATT and SNEGSKA (reference sequence). Trimming removed 6 bases from V and 8 bases from J, with 13 bases in between. The CDR3 loop spans 11 amino acids. The DNA of the CDR3 is TGCAGTGCCAAAGGAAGTTTAGAAGCTTTCTTT. Amino acid sequence: CSAKGSLEAFF.

The sample holds a few counts of this clonotype. The chain carries TRBV6-1 and TRBJ1-2, with TRBD1 identical over 10 bases. The CDR3 has 18 residues. Losses at the gene ends were 6 bases for V and 1 base for J; bases not matched to a gene: 14. Germline lookup yields CDR1 MNHNS and CDR2 SASEGT. The CDR3 nucleotides are TGTGCCAGCAGCTTCCGGGACAGGGGTAACGTCCTTAACTATGGCTACACCTTC. Translated, it gives CASSFRDRGNVLNYGYTF.

The chain has TRBV20-1 and TRBJ2-3, with 8 nucleotides matching TRBD2. V was pared by 2 bases and J by 3 bases, with 4 bases of the junction left unmatched. Germline-derived CDR1 and CDR2 are DFQATT and SNEGSKA (reference sequence). This CDR3 has 14 residues. The CDR3 region is CSARTAGVTDTQYF. The CDR3 nucleotides read TGCAGTGCTAGAACAGCGGGGGTAACAGATACGCAGTATTTT.

This clonotype has a count of ten or more. The gene calls are TRBV29-1 and TRBJ2-3; D call uncertain. Germline CDR1 SQVTM, CDR2 ANQGSEA. The V and J ends lost 3 bases and 0 bases respectively, with 16 bases between them. The CDR3 length is 16 residues. In DNA, the CDR3 is TGCAGCGTTGACGGCCTTGATGCGGCTAGCACAGATACGCAGTATTTT. Protein sequence: CSVDGLDAASTDTQYF.

The chain recombines TRBV2 with TRBJ1-1, with D unresolved. The CDR3 is made up of 16 amino acids. V gave up 2 bases and J gave up 1 base, with 14 bases separating them. Germline lookup yields CDR1 SNHLY and CDR2 FYNNEI. CDR3 sequence reads: CASSEPRLGKNTEAFF. In nucleotides, the CDR3 is TGTGCCAGCAGTGAACCCCGTTTGGGTAAGAACACTGAAGCTTTCTTT. Full variable domain (remainder filled in from reference TRBV2 and TRBJ1-1): EPEVTQTPSHQVTQMGQEVILRCVPISNHLYFYWYRQILGQKVEFLVSFYNNEISEKSEIFDDQFSVERPDGSNFTLKIRSTKLEDSAMYFCASSEPRLGKNTEAFFGQGTRLTVV.

This clonotype was counted a few times. CDR3 region: CASTRGGGETQYF. The CDR3 DNA sequence: TGTGCCAGCACCAGGGGAGGAGGAGAGACCCAGTACTTC. The chain has TRBV2 and TRBJ2-5, with D perhaps matching TRBD1 or TRBD2 (6 bases each). The CDR3 is made up of 13 amino acids. Germline-derived CDR1 and CDR2 are SNHLY and FYNNEI. V was clipped by 7 bases and J by 4 bases, with 13 bases between them.

This clonotype has a count of ten or more. The chain is built from TRBV6-2 or TRBV6-3 and TRBJ2-4; 8 positions match TRBD1. The CDR3 loop spans 16 amino acids. Per the germline V gene, CDR1 is MNHEY and CDR2 is SVGEGT. After removal of 6 bases from V and 3 bases from J, the junction contained 10 bases not matched to a gene. CDR3 residues: CASRERTGKDKNIQYF. The CDR3 bases are TGTGCCAGCAGAGAGAGGACAGGGAAGGACAAAAACATTCAGTACTTC.

The V gene is TRBV29-1, the J gene TRBJ2-5; a possible D gene is TRBD1 (5 bases). The CDR3 sequence is 14 residues long. V lost 3 bases and J lost 2, with 13 bases in between. Germline CDR1 reads SQVTM; CDR2 reads ANQGSEA. The CDR3 DNA reads TGCAGCGTTGATGGACAAGACCTTCAAGAGACCCAGTACTTC. It translates to CSVDGQDLQETQYF. Full variable domain (remainder filled in from reference TRBV29-1 and TRBJ2-5): SAVISQKPSRDICQRGTSLTIQCQVDSQVTMMFWYRQQPGQSLTLIATANQGSEATYESGFVIDKFPISRPNLTFSTLTVSNMSPEDSSIYLCSVDGQDLQETQYFGPGTRLLVL.

This clonotype was seen many times. The chain has TRBV24-1 and TRBJ2-1, with D perhaps matching TRBD1 (6 bases). Deletions cut 7 bases from V and 8 bases from J, with 8 bases between. This CDR3 contains 11 residues. The germline CDR1 and CDR2 sequences are KGHDR and SFDVKD. DNA for the CDR3: TGTGCCACCAGCCAGGGGCATGAGCAGTTCTTC. Residues: CATSQGHEQFF.

In this sample, this clonotype turned up a few times. This chain connects TRBV12-3 or TRBV12-4 to TRBJ2-7; D not certain. The CDR3 runs 14 residues. The V end was cut by 3 bases, the J end by 6 bases, with 15 bases between. The CDR3 coding sequence is TGTGCCAGCAGTTTTGCTGGAGCAGGCGGCGAGCAGTACTTC. Translating it yields CASSFAGAGGEQYF.

This clonotype was counted ten times or more. V is TRBV10-3 and J is TRBJ1-1; no clear D. V lost 3 bases and J 3 bases, leaving 5 bases between the germline ends. CDR1 is ENHRY, CDR2 SYGVKD, per germline. This CDR3 region has 12 residues. CDR3 amino acids: CAISDRDTEAFF. CDR3 nucleotide sequence: TGTGCCATCAGTGACCGGGACACTGAAGCTTTCTTT.

At least ten counts were recorded for this clonotype. The V gene is TRBV20-1, the J gene TRBJ1-2; unclear D gene. Trimming took off 3 bases at V and 2 bases at J, with 13 bases between the two ends. The CDR3 extends over 14 amino acids. Germline-derived CDR1 and CDR2 are DFQATT and SNEGSKA (reference sequence). The CDR3 region is CSARRPGVNYGYTF. The CDR3 bases are TGCAGTGCTAGGAGACCTGGGGTGAACTATGGCTACACCTTC.

In this sample, this clonotype turned up many times. The chain joins TRBV28 to TRBJ2-1; D is possibly TRBD2 (5 bases). Trimming left V 2 bases short and J 10 bases short, with 15 bases between. This CDR3 comprises 14 residues. In germline, CDR1 is MDHEN, CDR2 SYDVKM. Here the CDR3 reads CASSLPGVPREQFF. The CDR3 DNA reads as TGTGCCAGCAGTTTACCCGGGGTCCCGAGGGAGCAGTTCTTC.

This sequence joins TRBV5-6 and TRBJ2-2, with D possibly being TRBD1 (6 bases). This CDR3 is built from 16 residues. With 2 bases removed from V and 1 base from J, the gap between germline ends came to 12 bases. Per germline, CDR1 SGHDT and CDR2 YYEEEE. This CDR3 reads CASSFGQSWNTGELFF. CDR3 bases: TGTGCCAGCAGCTTTGGACAGTCGTGGAACACCGGGGAGCTGTTTTTT.

This clonotype was observed at least ten times. The rearrangement links TRBV12-3 or TRBV12-4 to TRBJ2-1; 10 bases align to TRBD2. The CDR3 is made up of 16 amino acids. V gave up 6 bases and J gave up 6 bases; unmatched junction bases: 11. CDR3 protein: CASSSTTSGVFNEQFF. Written as DNA, the CDR3 is TGTGCCAGCAGCTCGACTACTAGCGGGGTCTTCAATGAGCAGTTCTTC.